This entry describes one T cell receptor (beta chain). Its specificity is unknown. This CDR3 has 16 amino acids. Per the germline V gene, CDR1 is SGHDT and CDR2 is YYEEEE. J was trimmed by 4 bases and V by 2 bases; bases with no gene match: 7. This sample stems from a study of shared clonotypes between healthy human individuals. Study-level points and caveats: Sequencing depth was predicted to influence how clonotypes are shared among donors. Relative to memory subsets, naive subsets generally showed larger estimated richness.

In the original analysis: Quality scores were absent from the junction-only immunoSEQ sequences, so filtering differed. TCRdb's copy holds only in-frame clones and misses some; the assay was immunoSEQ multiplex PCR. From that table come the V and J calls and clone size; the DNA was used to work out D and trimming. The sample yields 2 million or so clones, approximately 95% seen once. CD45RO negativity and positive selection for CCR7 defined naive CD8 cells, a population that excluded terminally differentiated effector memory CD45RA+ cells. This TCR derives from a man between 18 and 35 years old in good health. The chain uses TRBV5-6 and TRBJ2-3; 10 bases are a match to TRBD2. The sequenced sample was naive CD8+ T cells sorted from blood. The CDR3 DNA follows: TGTGCCAGCAGCTTAATGGGGACTAGCGTCTCAGATACGCAGTATTTT. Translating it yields CASSLMGTSVSDTQYF. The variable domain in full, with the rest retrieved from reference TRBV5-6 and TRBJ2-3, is DAGVTQSPTHLIKTRGQQVTLRCSPKSGHDTVSWYQQALGQGPQFIFQYYEEEERQRGNFPDRFSGHQFPNYSSELNVNALLLGDSALYLCASSLMGTSVSDTQYFGPGTRLTVL.